The following is a TCR beta chain sequence with its context. Its specificity is not known. The data were obtained in a study of cytomegalovirus exposure and HLA in healthy donors. Study-wide points: Reported results showed that the classifier diagnosed cytomegalovirus status with high specificity and sensitivity.

Looked up from germline, CDR1 is SGHDT and CDR2 is YYEEEE. Trimming left V 4 bases short and J 5 bases short, with 10 bases between. The CDR3 spans 12 residues. Data came from immunoSEQ multiplex PCR; TCRdb stores just in-frame clones and leaves some out. The sample lists about 220,000 clones, 70% to 90% seen once, with about 2.9% in the top ten. The TCR comes from a woman under 30 in good health and CMV-seronegative. The rearrangement joins TRBV5-6 to TRBJ2-7; D is unclear. Sequencing was performed on PBMCs. CDR3 bases: TGTGCCAGCAGCCTCCGTCTCCACGAGCAGTACTTC. Its translation is CASSLRLHEQYF.